What follows are 30 T cell receptor beta chains derived from one specimen sequenced in a study of cytotoxic CD8 clonotypes in ibrutinib-treated CLL. Assay used: immunoSEQ multiplex PCR; TCRdb lists only in-frame clones, some missing. The sample has 300,000 to 350,000 clones; roughly 79% are singletons. This specimen was PBMCs, taken before ibrutinib treatment. Source of these receptors: a human donor with chronic lymphocytic leukemia.

The chain couples TRBV4-2 to TRBJ1-2; TRBD1 matches 10 bases. Trimming at V came to 4 bases and at J to 2 bases, leaving 10 bases not matched to a gene. Germline CDR1 LGHNA, CDR2 YNFKEQ. The CDR3 has 17 residues. The CDR3 is CASSPRQGARRNYGYTF. The DNA for the CDR3 is TGTGCCAGCAGCCCGAGACAGGGGGCGAGGAGAAACTATGGCTACACCTTC.

This chain connects TRBV21-1 to TRBJ2-7; the table's D call of TRBD2 was not tested on the DNA. TRBV21-1 is a pseudogene locus. This CDR3 is 15 amino acids long. The CDR3 region is CASSTDLAGVCQQYF. The CDR3 DNA follows: TGTGCCAGCAGCACTGACTTAGCGGGAGTTTGCCAGCAGTACTTC.

As concerns this clone: A much larger clone sits a single nucleotide away, making a read error possible. The chain uses TRBV7-8 and TRBJ2-7; 7 bases align to TRBD1. Germline lookup yields CDR1 SGHVS and CDR2 FQNEAQ. The V and J ends lost 5 bases and 3 bases, in that order; junction bases with no gene match: 1. The CDR3 extends over 12 amino acids. CDR3 amino acids: CASSRQGYEQYF. The CDR3 nucleotides are TGTGCCAGCAGCCGACAGGGCTACGAGCAGTACTTC.

The chain couples TRBV6-5 to TRBJ2-7; 14 bases match TRBD2. The CDR3 runs to 13 residues. The ends lost 5 bases at V and 9 bases at J; junction bases unmatched: 3. CDR1 MNHEY and CDR2 SVGAGI come from the germline V gene. CDR3 in amino acids: CASSRTSGRWQYF. DNA for the CDR3: TGTGCCAGCAGTAGGACTAGCGGGAGGTGGCAGTACTTC.

This chain joins TRBV29-1 and TRBJ2-1, with 11 bases identical to TRBD2. The germline V gene encodes CDR1 SQVTM and CDR2 ANQGSEA. Trimming took 4 bases from V and 4 from J; bases not matched to a gene: 6. The CDR3 is 15 residues long. Written as DNA, the CDR3 is TGCAGCGTTGCCCCGGGACTAGCGGATTACAATGAGCAGTTCTTC. This sequence encodes CSVAPGLADYNEQFF.

The V call is TRBV10-3, the J call TRBJ2-6; 7 bases are a match to TRBD1. CDR3 length: 21 amino acids. V dropped 1 base and J dropped 0; count of bases not matched to a gene: 15. Germline V lookup: CDR1 ENHRY, CDR2 SYGVKD. CDR3 sequence reads: CAISEFRDRLPSDSGANVLTF. As DNA, the CDR3 is TGTGCCATCAGTGAGTTCCGGGACAGACTTCCATCCGACTCTGGGGCCAACGTCCTGACTTTC.

This chain joins TRBV9 and TRBJ2-5, with D possibly matching TRBD1 (6 bases). This CDR3 comprises 15 residues. The germline gives CDR1 SGDLS, CDR2 YYNGEE. V was cut by 4 bases and J by 9 bases, with 22 bases left in between. The CDR3 loop reads CASSSQATGTSAQYF. The CDR3 nucleotides are TGTGCCAGCAGCTCCCAAGCGACAGGAACGAGTGCCCAGTACTTC.

This clone was counted once. The V and J genes are TRBV27 and TRBJ1-4; D call uncertain. Trimming took 3 bases from V and 7 from J, leaving 15 bases between them. CDR3 length equals 15 residues. Germline V gene data show CDR1 as MNHEY and CDR2 as SMNVEV (reference sequence). Here the CDR3 reads CASSFVAPPAEKLFF. DNA for the CDR3: TGTGCCAGCAGTTTTGTGGCGCCGCCGGCTGAAAAACTGTTTTTT.

This clone has only a few counts. The chain joins TRBV29-1 to TRBJ1-2, with D unclear. The germline gives CDR1 SQVTM, CDR2 ANQGSEA. The ends were cut back, 8 bases at V and 2 bases at J, with 15 bases in the middle. CDR3 length: 13 amino acids. The CDR3 protein is CSTREGGNYGYTF. CDR3 nucleotide sequence: TGCAGCACGAGGGAGGGAGGAAACTATGGCTACACCTTC.

The chain employs TRBV4-1 and TRBJ1-1; D uncertain. The germline V gene encodes CDR1 MGHRA and CDR2 YSYEKL. The CDR3 is 14 residues long. Deletions cut 1 base from V and 6 bases from J, with 12 bases between. The chain's CDR3 is CASSQGPLYPEAFF. DNA for the CDR3: TGCGCCAGCAGCCAAGGTCCCTTATACCCTGAAGCTTTCTTT.

This chain uses TRBV4-3 with TRBJ2-7, with 12 bases lining up with TRBD2. The germline CDR1 and CDR2 sequences are LGHNA and YSLEER. The CDR3 is made up of 15 amino acids. J gave up 3 bases and V 1 base, and 1 base lay outside the gene matches. The CDR3, as DNA: TGCGCCAGCAGCCAAGGGACTAGCGGGATCTACGAGCAGTACTTC. Protein: CASSQGTSGIYEQYF.

The V and J genes are TRBV6-6 and TRBJ1-1; 10 bases match TRBD1. This CDR3 region has 15 residues. V was pared by 4 bases and J by 6 bases, with 8 bases of the junction left unmatched. From germline, CDR1 is MNHNY and CDR2 SVGAGI (reference sequence). In DNA, the CDR3 is TGTGCCAGCAGTTCCGGGACAGGGGATCGGTCTGAAGCTTTCTTT. Amino acids: CASSSGTGDRSEAFF.

The genes are TRBV30 and TRBJ2-2; 13 nucleotides align to TRBD2. J was trimmed by 0 bases and V by 3 bases; bases with no gene match: 10. Per germline, CDR1 GTSNPN and CDR2 SVGIG (reference sequence). The CDR3 loop spans 19 amino acids. The CDR3 sequence: CAWRGRPGLAGTNTGELFF. Written as DNA, the CDR3 is TGTGCCTGGAGGGGACGACCGGGACTAGCGGGGACGAACACCGGGGAGCTGTTTTTT. Full variable domain (remainder filled in from reference TRBV30 and TRBJ2-2): SQTIHQWPATLVQPVGSPLSLECTVEGTSNPNLYWYRQAAGRGLQLLFYSVGIGQISSEVPQNLSASRPQDRQFILSSKKLLLSDSGFYLCAWRGRPGLAGTNTGELFFGEGSRLTVL.

This clone was seen a handful of times. V gene TRBV18 combines with J gene TRBJ2-4; 9 positions match TRBD1. This CDR3 region has 15 residues. Germline loops: CDR1 KGHSH, CDR2 LQKENI. The V gene end was trimmed by 3 bases and the J gene end by 2 bases; junction bases not matched to a gene: 2. CDR3 sequence (DNA): TGTGCCAGCTCACCCGGACAGGGGTCCAAAAACATTCAGTACTTC. Its translation: CASSPGQGSKNIQYF.

This chain links TRBV7-9 with TRBJ2-7; 10 nucleotides align to TRBD2. Germline assignment: CDR1 SEHNR and CDR2 FQNEAQ (reference sequence). This CDR3 contains 17 residues. The V segment lost 5 bases and the J segment 6 bases; nucleotides outside the gene matches: 16. The CDR3 DNA is TGTGCCAGCAGCCCCATTCCTTCCGGGACTAGCGTAAGCGAGCAGTACTTC. Translating gives CASSPIPSGTSVSEQYF.

The chain recombines TRBV5-1 with TRBJ2-5; no firm D call. The CDR3 has 13 residues. The germline V and J ends were trimmed by 2 bases and 5 bases, with 10 bases remaining between them. The germline CDR1 and CDR2 sequences are SGHRS and YFSETQ. The CDR3 here is CASSFGPEETQYF. The CDR3 DNA is TGCGCCAGCAGCTTTGGACCCGAGGAGACCCAGTACTTC.

The chain links TRBV4-2 to TRBJ2-1; 9 bases are a match to TRBD1. The CDR3 is made up of 16 amino acids. V was pared by 2 bases and J by 5 bases, with 7 bases of the junction left unmatched. Germline values: CDR1 LGHNA, CDR2 YNFKEQ. In DNA, the CDR3 is TGTGCCAGCAGCCAACCCCCGGGACAGGGCAACAATGAGCAGTTCTTC. Protein: CASSQPPGQGNNEQFF.

The V gene is TRBV5-5, the J gene TRBJ2-2, with D maybe TRBD1 (5 bases). The CDR3 sequence is 14 residues long. V lost 4 bases to trimming and J lost 6 bases, with 13 bases between them. CDR1 and CDR2 (germline): SGHKS, YYEKEE (reference sequence). For the CDR3, the DNA is TGTGCCAGCAGCCCCTCGTGGGGCTCCGGGGAGCTGTTTTTT. The encoded protein is CASSPSWGSGELFF. The full variable domain, in which reference TRBV5-5 and TRBJ2-2 provide the parts outside the CDR3, is DAGVTQSPTHLIKTRGQQVTLRCSPISGHKSVSWYQQVLGQGPQFIFQYYEKEERGRGNFPDRFSARQFPNYSSELNVNALLLGDSALYLCASSPSWGSGELFFGEGSRLTVL.

CDR3 coding DNA: TGTGCCAGCAGCGTAGCCGACCGGGCGGGTGAAGCTTTCTTT. Translation: CASSVADRAGEAFF. The chain recombines TRBV9 with TRBJ1-1; D is ambiguous. The CDR3 runs 14 residues. The germline gives CDR1 SGDLS, CDR2 YYNGEE. V dropped 0 bases and J dropped 7 bases, with 13 bases sitting between them.

This clone was seen only a few times. V is TRBV27 and J is TRBJ2-1; 8 bases agree with TRBD1. Looked up from germline, CDR1 is MNHEY and CDR2 is SMNVEV (reference sequence). V shed 1 base, J shed 1 base, and the junction held 6 bases outside the gene matches. The CDR3 sequence is 17 residues long. The DNA of the CDR3 is TGTGCCAGCAGTTTATTGGGGGGACAGGCGTCCTACAATGAGCAGTTCTTC. Amino acid sequence: CASSLLGGQASYNEQFF.

The genes are TRBV5-6 and TRBJ2-1; perhaps TRBD2 as D (6 bases). V was pared by 4 bases and J by 6 bases, with 17 bases between. This CDR3 comprises 15 residues. Per the germline V gene, CDR1 is SGHDT and CDR2 is YYEEEE. The CDR3 spells CASSALHGSFNEQFF. The CDR3 DNA follows: TGTGCCAGCAGCGCTCTACACGGGAGCTTCAATGAGCAGTTCTTC.

For the CDR3, the DNA is TGCGCCAGCAGCCAGTCCTGGGGCTCTGGAAACACCATATATTTT. It encodes CASSQSWGSGNTIYF. The chain couples TRBV4-3 to TRBJ1-3; unclear D gene. Germline lookup yields CDR1 LGHNA and CDR2 YSLEER. Trimming took 3 bases from V and 0 from J, leaving 9 bases between them. CDR3 length: 15 amino acids.

Concerning this clone itself: This sample also contains other DNA sequences that code for the same CDR3. CDR3 bases: TGTGCCAGCAGACCAGGATCCTACGAGCAGTACTTC. Encoded protein: CASRPGSYEQYF. This sequence joins TRBV28 and TRBJ2-7; D gene unclear. The V end lost 6 bases, the J end lost 1 base, and 7 bases lay between the germline ends. The germline V gene has CDR1 MDHEN and CDR2 SYDVKM. There are 12 residues in the CDR3.

CDR3 loop: CASSFRLGTYEQYF. For the CDR3, the DNA is TGCGCCAGCAGCTTCAGACTGGGAACGTACGAGCAGTACTTC. This chain uses TRBV5-1 with TRBJ2-7, with D unresolved. V was shortened by 2 bases and J by 4 bases, with 13 bases between the two germline ends. The germline V gene encodes CDR1 SGHRS and CDR2 YFSETQ. The CDR3 spans 14 residues.

The rearrangement uses TRBV7-2 and TRBJ1-2; D perhaps matches TRBD1 (6 bases). In germline, CDR1 is SGHTA, CDR2 FQGNSA. The CDR3 covers 14 residues. Trimming shortened V by 7 bases and J by 5 bases, and 17 bases separated the two germline ends. CDR3 bases: TGTGCCAGCATCTACCCCGGGGGCGTGTATGGCTACACCTTC. As protein: CASIYPGGVYGYTF.

This clone has more than one count but fewer than ten. The gene calls are TRBV28 and TRBJ1-2; unclear D gene. This CDR3 is built from 11 residues. Deletions cut 1 base from V and 3 bases from J, with 0 bases between. The germline CDR1 and CDR2 sequences are MDHEN and SYDVKM. The CDR3, as DNA: TGTGCCAGCAGTTTATACTATGGCTACACCTTC. Protein sequence: CASSLYYGYTF.

This clone was seen just once. The chain couples TRBV7-8 to TRBJ2-5; D call uncertain. CDR3 length: 12 amino acids. Germline V CDR1 and CDR2: SGHVS, FQNEAQ. V was trimmed by 3 bases and J by 2 bases, leaving 4 bases between them. The DNA of the CDR3 is TGTGCCAGCAGCTTGCTTCAAGAGACCCAGTACTTC. Its protein product is CASSLLQETQYF.

The chain has TRBV6-1 and TRBJ2-7, with D unclear. V was clipped by 2 bases and J by 3 bases, with 14 bases between them. Per germline, CDR1 MNHNS and CDR2 SASEGT. The CDR3 consists of 15 residues. The CDR3 protein is CASSEMLGLGYEQYF. The CDR3 region has the DNA TGTGCCAGCAGTGAAATGTTGGGCTTGGGCTACGAGCAGTACTTC.

This clone has more than one count but fewer than ten. The chain employs TRBV20-1 and TRBJ2-1, with no clear D. The length of the CDR3 is 10 residues. Germline values: CDR1 DFQATT, CDR2 SNEGSKA (reference sequence). V lost 3 bases and J lost 9, with 6 bases in between. The CDR3 is CSASTREQFF. The CDR3 bases are TGCAGTGCTAGTACGCGTGAGCAGTTCTTC.

This clone was seen more than once but under ten times. The chain combines TRBV10-3 with TRBJ2-1; no clear D gene. V lost 3 bases and J 0 bases, leaving 9 bases between the germline ends. Looked up from germline, CDR1 is ENHRY and CDR2 is SYGVKD. This CDR3 is 15 amino acids long. In DNA form, the CDR3 reads TGTGCCATCAGTGATATAGAAAGCTCCTACAATGAGCAGTTCTTC. Translating gives CAISDIESSYNEQFF.